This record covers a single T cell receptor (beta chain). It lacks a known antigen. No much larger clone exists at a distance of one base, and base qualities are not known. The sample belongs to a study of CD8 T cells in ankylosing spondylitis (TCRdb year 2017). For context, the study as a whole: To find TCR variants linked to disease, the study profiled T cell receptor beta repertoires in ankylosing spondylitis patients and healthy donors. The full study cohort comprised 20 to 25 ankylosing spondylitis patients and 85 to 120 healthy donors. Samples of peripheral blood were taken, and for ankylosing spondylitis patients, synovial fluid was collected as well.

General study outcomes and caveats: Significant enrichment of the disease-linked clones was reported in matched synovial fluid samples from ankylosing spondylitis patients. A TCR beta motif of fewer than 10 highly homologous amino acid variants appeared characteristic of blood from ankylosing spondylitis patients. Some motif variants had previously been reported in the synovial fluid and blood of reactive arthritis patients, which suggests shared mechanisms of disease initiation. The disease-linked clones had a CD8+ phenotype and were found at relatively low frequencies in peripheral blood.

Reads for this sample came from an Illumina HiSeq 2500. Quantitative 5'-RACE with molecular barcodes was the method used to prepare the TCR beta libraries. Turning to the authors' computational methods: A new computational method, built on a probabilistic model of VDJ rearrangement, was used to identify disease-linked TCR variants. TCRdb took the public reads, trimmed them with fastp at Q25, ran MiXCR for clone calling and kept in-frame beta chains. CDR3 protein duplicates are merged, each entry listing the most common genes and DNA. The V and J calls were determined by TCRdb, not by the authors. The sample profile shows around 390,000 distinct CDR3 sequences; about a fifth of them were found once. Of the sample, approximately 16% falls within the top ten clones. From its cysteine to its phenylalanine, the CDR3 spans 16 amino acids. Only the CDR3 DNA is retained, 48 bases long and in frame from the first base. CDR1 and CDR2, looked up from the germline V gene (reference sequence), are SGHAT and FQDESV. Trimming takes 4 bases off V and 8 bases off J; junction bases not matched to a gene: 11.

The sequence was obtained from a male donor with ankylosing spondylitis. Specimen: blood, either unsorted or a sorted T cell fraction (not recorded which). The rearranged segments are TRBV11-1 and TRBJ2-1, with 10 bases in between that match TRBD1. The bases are TGTGCCAGCAGCTGGACCGGGACAGGGGTGACGGATGAGCAGTTCTTC. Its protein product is CASSWTGTGVTDEQFF.